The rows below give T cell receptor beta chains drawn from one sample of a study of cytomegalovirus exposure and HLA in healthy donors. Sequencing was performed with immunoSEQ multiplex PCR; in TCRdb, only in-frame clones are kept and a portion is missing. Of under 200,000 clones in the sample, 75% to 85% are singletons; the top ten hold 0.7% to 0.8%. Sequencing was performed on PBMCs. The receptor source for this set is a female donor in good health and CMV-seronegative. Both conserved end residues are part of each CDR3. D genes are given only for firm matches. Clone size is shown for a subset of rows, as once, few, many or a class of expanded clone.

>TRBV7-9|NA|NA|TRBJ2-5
TGTGCCAGCAGCCTTACTAAACAAGAGACCCAGTACTTC
CASSLTKQETQYF
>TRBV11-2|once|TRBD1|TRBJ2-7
TGTGCCAGCAGAACCGGGGACAGCCCGAAAGATGAGCAGTACTTC
CASRTGDSPKDEQYF
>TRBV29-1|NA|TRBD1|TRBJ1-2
TGCAGCGTCCACAGGGGTCCCAACTATGGCTACACCTTC
CSVHRGPNYGYTF
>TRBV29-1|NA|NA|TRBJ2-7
TGCAGCGTTGTCGTAACCTACGAGCAGTACTTC
CSVVVTYEQYF
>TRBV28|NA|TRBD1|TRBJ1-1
TGTGCCAGCATTGACAGGGGGCTGGAAGCTTTCTTT
CASIDRGLEAFF
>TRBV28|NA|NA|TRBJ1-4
TGTGCCAGCAGTTTATGGCAGACAACCGCCCTGGGCAATGAAAAACTGTTTTTT
CASSLWQTTALGNEKLFF
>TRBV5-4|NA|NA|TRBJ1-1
TGTGCCAGCAGCCCGGGACTACCCCGAGACACTGAAGCTTTCTTT
CASSPGLPRDTEAFF
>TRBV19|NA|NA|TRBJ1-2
TGTGCCAGTAGTATGGGGCAGAGGTATGGCTACACCTTC
CASSMGQRYGYTF
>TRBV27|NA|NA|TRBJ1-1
TGTGCCAGCAGTTATCATGGAGGGGCGGCGTTGGGCACTGAAGCTTTCTTT
CASSYHGGAALGTEAFF
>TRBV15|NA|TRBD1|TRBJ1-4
TGTGCCACCAGCAGAGATGGGACAGGGGTATTAGAAAAACTGTTTTTT
CATSRDGTGVLEKLFF
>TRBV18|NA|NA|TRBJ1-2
TGTGCCAGCTCACCAGGAGGGGAGTACTATGGCTACACCTTC
CASSPGGEYYGYTF
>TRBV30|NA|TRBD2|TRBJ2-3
TGTGCCTGGAGTGTACCGGGTGGGGGGGGCACAGATACGCAGTATTTT
CAWSVPGGGGTDTQYF
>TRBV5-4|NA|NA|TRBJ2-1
TGTGCCAGCAGCTTACGAGGAGGGGGGGAACACAATGAGCAGTTCTTC
CASSLRGGGEHNEQFF
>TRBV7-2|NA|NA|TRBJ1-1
TGTGCCAGCAGCTTAGGTTGGGGAGTGAACACTGAAGCTTTCTTT
CASSLGWGVNTEAFF
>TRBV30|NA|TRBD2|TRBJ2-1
TGTGCCTGGAGGTTGGGACTAGAAGGCAATGAGCAGTTCTTC
CAWRLGLEGNEQFF
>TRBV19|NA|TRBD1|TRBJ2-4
TGTGCCAGTAGTACGGGACAGGGGGTAAATGTTCAGTACTTC
CASSTGQGVNVQYF
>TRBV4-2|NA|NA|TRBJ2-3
TGTGCCAGCAGCCAAGAAGTAGCAACCCCAGATACGCAGTATTTT
CASSQEVATPDTQYF
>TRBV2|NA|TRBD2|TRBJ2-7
TGTGCCACTAGGACATTAGCGGGAGGCTACGAGCAGTACTTC
CATRTLAGGYEQYF